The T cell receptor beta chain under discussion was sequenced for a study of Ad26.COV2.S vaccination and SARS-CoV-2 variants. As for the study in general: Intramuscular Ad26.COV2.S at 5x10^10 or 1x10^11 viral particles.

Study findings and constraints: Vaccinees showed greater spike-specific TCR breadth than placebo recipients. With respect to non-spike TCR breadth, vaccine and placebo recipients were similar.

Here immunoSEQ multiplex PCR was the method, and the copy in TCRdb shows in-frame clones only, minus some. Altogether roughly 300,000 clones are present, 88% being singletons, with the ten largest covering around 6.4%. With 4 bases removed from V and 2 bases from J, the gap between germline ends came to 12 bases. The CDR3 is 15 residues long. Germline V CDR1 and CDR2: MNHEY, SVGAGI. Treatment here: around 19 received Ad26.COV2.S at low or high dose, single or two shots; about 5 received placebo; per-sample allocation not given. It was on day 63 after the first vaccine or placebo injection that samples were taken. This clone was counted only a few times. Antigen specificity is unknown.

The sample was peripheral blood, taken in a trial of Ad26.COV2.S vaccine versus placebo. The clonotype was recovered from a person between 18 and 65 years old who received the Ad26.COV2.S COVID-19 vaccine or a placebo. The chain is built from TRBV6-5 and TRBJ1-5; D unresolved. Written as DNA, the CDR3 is TGTGCCAGCAGTTCCTACAGTGGGCGCAATCAGCCCCAGCATTTT. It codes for CASSSYSGRNQPQHF.